Sequencing of this T cell receptor beta chain was carried out in a study of blood T cell repertoires in COVID-19. Study-level information: Sources were T cells, B-cell-depleted T cells, or PBMCs; the material itself was cDNA or gDNA.

Under the authors' procedure: From reference gene primer amplification, estimates of nucleated cell counts were derived. The method was immunoSEQ multiplex PCR; TCRdb's version includes in-frame clones alone and lacks a portion of them. V and J calls and clone size are as listed in that table; D and trimming were resolved from the DNA. Among tens of thousands of clones listed, approximately 80% were seen once. From germline, CDR1 is SGHDT and CDR2 YYEEEE. V was clipped by 2 bases and J by 6 bases, with 9 bases between them. CDR3 size: 14 residues. Sequenced input: peripheral blood. This rearrangement joins TRBV5-6 to TRBJ1-6, with D possibly TRBD1 on 5 matching bases. The origin of this receptor is a man aged 50 to 59 with acute or convalescent COVID-19. The CDR3 protein is CASSLLQVNSPLHF. The CDR3 region has the DNA TGTGCCAGCAGCTTATTACAGGTTAATTCACCCCTCCACTTT.